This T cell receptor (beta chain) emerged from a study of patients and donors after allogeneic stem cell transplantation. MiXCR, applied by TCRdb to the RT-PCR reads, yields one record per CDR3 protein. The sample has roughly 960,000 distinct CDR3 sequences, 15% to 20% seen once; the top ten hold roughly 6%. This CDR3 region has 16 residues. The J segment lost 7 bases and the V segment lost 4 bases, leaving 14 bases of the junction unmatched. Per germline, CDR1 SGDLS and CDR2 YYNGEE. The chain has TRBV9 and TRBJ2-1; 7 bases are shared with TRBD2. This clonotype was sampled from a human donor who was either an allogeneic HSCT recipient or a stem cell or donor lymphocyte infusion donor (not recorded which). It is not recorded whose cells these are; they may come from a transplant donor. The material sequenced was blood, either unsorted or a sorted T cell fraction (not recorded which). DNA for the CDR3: TGTGCCAGCAGCCCTCGGGGTGCGGGAGCTGCGAATGAGCAGTTCTTC. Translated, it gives CASSPRGAGAANEQFF.